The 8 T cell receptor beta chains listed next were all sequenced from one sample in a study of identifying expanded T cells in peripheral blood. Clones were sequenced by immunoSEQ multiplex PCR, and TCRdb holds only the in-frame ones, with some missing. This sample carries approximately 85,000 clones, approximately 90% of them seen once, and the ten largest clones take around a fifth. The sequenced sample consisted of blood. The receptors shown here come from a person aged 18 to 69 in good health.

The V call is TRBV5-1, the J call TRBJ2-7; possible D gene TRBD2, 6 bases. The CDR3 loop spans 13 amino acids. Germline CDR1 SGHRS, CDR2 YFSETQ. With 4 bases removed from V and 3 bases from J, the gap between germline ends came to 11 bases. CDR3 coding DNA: TGCGCCAGCAGCGCAGCTAGCGTCTACGAGCAGTACTTC. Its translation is CASSAASVYEQYF.

The CDR3 here is CASSTPGQGSGINGYTF. The CDR3 DNA sequence: TGTGCCAGTAGTACCCCGGGACAGGGCTCGGGGATTAATGGCTACACCTTC. The chain joins TRBV19 to TRBJ1-2; TRBD1 matches at 9 bases. The ends lost 4 bases at V and 6 bases at J; junction bases unmatched: 15. Germline V gives CDR1 LNHDA, CDR2 SQIVND (reference sequence). CDR3 length equals 17 residues.

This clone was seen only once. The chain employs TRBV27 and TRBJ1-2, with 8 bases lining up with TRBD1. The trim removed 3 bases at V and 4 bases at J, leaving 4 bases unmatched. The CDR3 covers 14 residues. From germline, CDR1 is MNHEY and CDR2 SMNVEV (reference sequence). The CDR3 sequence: CASSFSDRVYGYTF. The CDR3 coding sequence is TGTGCCAGCAGTTTTTCGGACAGGGTCTATGGCTACACCTTC.

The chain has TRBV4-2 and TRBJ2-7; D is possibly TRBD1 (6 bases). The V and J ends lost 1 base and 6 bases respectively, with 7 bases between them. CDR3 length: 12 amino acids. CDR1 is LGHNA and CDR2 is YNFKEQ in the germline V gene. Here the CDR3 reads CASSQGTAEQYF. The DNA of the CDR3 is TGTGCCAGCAGCCAAGGGACAGCCGAGCAGTACTTC.

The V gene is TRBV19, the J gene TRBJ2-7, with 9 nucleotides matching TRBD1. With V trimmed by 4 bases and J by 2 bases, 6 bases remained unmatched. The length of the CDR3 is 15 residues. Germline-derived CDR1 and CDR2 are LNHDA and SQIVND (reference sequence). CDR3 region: CASSRPGQGTYEQYF. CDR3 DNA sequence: TGTGCCAGTAGTAGACCGGGACAGGGCACCTACGAGCAGTACTTC.

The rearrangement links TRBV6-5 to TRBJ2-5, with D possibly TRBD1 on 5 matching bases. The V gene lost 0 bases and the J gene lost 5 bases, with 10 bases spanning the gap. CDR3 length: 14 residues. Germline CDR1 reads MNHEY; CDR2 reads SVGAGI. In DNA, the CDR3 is TGTGCCAGCAGTTACTCTCAGGGTTGGGAGACCCAGTACTTC. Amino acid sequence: CASSYSQGWETQYF.

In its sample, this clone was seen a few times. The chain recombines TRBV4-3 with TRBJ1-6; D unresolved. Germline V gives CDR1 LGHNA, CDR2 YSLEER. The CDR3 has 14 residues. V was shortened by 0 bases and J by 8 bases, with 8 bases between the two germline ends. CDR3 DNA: TGCGCCAGCAGCCAAGATCCTCGAGATTCACCCCTCCACTTT. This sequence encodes CASSQDPRDSPLHF.

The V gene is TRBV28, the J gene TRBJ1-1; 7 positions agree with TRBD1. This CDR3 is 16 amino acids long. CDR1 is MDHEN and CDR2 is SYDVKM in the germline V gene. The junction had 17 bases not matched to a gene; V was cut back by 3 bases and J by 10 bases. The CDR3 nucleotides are TGTGCCAGCAGTTTTCTAGATGAGACAGGGCGTTCGAGAGCTTTCTTT. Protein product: CASSFLDETGRSRAFF. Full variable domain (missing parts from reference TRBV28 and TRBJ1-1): DVKVTQSSRYLVKRTGEKVFLECVQDMDHENMFWYRQDPGLGLRLIYFSYDVKMKEKGDIPEGYSVSREKKERFSLILESASTNQTSMYLCASSFLDETGRSRAFFGQGTRLTVV.